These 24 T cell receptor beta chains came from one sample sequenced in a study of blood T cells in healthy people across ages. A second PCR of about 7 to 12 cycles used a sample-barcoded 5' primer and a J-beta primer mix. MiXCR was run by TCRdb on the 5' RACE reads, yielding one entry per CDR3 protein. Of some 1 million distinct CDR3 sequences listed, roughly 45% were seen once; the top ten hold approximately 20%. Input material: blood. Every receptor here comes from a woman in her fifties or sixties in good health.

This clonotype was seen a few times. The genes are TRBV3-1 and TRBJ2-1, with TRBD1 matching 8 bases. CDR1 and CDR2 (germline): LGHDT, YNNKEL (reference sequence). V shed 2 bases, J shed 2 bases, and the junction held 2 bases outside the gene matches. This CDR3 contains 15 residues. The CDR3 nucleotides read TGTGCCAGCAGCCAAAGGACAGGGACCTACAATGAGCAGTTCTTC. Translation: CASSQRTGTYNEQFF.

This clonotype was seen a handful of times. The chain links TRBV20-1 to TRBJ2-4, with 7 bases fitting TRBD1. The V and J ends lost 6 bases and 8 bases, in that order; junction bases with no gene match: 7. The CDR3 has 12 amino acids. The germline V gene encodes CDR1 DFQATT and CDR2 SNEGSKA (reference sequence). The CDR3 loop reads CSALGQVDIQYF. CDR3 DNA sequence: TGCAGTGCACTTGGACAGGTTGACATTCAGTACTTC.

CDR3 in DNA: TGCAGTGCTAACGCCGGGAGAACCAATGAGCAGTTCTTC. Translation: CSANAGRTNEQFF. The chain combines TRBV20-1 with TRBJ2-1, with a possible D match to TRBD2 (6 bases). Looked up from germline, CDR1 is DFQATT and CDR2 is SNEGSKA (reference sequence). The CDR3 has 13 amino acids. Trimming stripped 4 bases from V and 6 bases from J, with 13 bases between.

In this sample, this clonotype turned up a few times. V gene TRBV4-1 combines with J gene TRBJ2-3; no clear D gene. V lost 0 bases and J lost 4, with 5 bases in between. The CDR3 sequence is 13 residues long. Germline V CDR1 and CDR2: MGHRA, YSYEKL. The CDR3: CASSQDRPDTQYF. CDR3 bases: TGCGCCAGCAGCCAAGATCGTCCAGATACGCAGTATTTT.

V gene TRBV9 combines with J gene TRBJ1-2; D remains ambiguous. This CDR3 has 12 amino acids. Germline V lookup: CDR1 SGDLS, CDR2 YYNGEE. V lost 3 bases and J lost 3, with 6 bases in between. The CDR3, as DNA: TGTGCCAGCAGCGGAAGCCACTATGGCTACACCTTC. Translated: CASSGSHYGYTF.

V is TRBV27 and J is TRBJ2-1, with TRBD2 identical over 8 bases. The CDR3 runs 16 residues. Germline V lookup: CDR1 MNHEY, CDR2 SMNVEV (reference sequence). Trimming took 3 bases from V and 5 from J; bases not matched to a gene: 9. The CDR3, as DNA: TGTGCCAGCAGTTTTTGGACGGGAGGGCTAAACAATGAGCAGTTCTTC. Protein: CASSFWTGGLNNEQFF.

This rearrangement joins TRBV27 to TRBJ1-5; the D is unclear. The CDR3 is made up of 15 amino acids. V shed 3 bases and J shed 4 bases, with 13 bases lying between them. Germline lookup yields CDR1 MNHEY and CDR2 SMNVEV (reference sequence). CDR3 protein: CASSFPNEGNQPQHF. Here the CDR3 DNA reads TGTGCCAGCAGTTTCCCCAATGAAGGGAATCAGCCCCAGCATTTT.

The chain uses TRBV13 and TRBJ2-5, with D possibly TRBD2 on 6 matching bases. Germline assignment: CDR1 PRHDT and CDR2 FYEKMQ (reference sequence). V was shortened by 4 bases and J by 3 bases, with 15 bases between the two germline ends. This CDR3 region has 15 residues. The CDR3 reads CASSYRRGTKETQYF. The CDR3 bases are TGTGCCAGCAGCTATAGACGGGGGACGAAAGAGACCCAGTACTTC. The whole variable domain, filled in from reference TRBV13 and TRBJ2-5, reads AAGVIQSPRHLIKEKRETATLKCYPIPRHDTVYWYQQGPGQDPQFLISFYEKMQSDKGSIPDRFSAQQFSDYHSELNMSSLELGDSALYFCASSYRRGTKETQYFGPGTRLLVL.

In DNA form, the CDR3 reads TGTGCCATCAGTGAGACGACTAGCGGCCCCTACGAGCAGTACTTC. It yields the protein CAISETTSGPYEQYF. The chain employs TRBV10-3 and TRBJ2-7; TRBD2 matches at 9 bases. Trimming removed 2 bases from V and 2 bases from J; junction bases left unmatched: 4. CDR1 is ENHRY, CDR2 SYGVKD, per germline. The CDR3 is made up of 15 amino acids.

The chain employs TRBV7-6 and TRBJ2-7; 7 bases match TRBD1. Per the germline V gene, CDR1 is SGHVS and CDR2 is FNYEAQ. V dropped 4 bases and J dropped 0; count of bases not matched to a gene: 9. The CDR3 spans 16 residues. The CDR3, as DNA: TGTGCCAGCAGCTACTCCGGGACAGATGCCTCCTACGAGCAGTACTTC. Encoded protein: CASSYSGTDASYEQYF.

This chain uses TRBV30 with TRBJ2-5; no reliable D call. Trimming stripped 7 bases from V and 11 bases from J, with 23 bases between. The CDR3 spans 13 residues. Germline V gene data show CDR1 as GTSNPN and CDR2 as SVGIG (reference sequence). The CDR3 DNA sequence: TGTGCCTACGGGCTTGCCCGCATGGGTGAGCAGTACTTC. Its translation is CAYGLARMGEQYF.

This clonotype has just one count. CDR3 sequence (DNA): TGTGCCAGCAGGAGGAGCGGGAGAAGGGATGAGCAGTTCTTC. Translated, it gives CASRRSGRRDEQFF. V gene TRBV6-1 combines with J gene TRBJ2-1; 8 nucleotides align to TRBD2. This CDR3 is 14 amino acids long. Trimming at V came to 6 bases and at J to 8 bases, leaving 9 bases not matched to a gene. Germline values: CDR1 MNHNS, CDR2 SASEGT.

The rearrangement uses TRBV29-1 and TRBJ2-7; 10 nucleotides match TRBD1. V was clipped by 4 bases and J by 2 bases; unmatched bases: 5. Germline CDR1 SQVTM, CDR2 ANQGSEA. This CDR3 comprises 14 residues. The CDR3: CSVGRDRGPYEQYF. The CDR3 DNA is TGCAGCGTTGGCCGGGACAGGGGACCCTACGAGCAGTACTTC.

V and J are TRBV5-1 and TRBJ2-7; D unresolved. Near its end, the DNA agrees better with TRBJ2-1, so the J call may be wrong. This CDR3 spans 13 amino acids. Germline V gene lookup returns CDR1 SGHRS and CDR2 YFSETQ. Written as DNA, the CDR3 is TGCGCCAGCAGCTTGGGACCAACTGGTGAGCAGTTCTTC. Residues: CASSLGPTGEQFF.

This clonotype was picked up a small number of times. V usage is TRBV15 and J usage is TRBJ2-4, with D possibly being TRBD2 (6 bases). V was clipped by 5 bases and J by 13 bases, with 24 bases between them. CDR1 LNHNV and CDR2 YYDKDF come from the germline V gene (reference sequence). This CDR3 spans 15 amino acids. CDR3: CATSVTGTAGLVQYF. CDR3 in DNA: TGTGCCACCAGCGTGACCGGGACTGCGGGGCTAGTGCAGTACTTC.

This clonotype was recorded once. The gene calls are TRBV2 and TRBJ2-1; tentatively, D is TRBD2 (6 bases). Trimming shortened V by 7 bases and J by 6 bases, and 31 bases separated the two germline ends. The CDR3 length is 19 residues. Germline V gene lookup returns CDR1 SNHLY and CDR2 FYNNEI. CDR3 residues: CASIGPQRVSANRPNEQFF. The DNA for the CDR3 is TGTGCCAGCATAGGCCCCCAGCGGGTATCAGCGAACCGTCCCAATGAGCAGTTCTTC.

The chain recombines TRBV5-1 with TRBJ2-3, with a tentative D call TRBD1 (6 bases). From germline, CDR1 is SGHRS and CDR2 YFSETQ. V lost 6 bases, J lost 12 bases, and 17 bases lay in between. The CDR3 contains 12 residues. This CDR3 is CASTGANPAQYF. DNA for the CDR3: TGCGCCAGCACAGGGGCGAATCCCGCCCAGTATTTT.

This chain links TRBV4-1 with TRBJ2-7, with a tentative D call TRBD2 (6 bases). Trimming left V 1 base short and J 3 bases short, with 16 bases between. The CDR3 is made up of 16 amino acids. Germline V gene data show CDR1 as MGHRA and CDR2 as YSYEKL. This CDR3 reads CASSQGLAHRGYEQYF. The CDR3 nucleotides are TGCGCCAGCAGCCAAGGGCTAGCGCATAGGGGCTACGAGCAGTACTTC.

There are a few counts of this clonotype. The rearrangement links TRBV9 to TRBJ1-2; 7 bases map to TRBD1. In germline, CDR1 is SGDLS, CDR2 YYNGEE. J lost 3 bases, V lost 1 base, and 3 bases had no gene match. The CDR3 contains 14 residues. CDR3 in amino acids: CASSVSTGHYGYTF. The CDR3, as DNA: TGTGCCAGCAGCGTATCGACAGGGCACTATGGCTACACCTTC. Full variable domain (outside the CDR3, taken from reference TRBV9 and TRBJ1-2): DSGVTQTPKHLITATGQRVTLRCSPRSGDLSVYWYQQSLDQGLQFLIQYYNGEERAKGNILERFSAQQFPDLHSELNLSSLELGDSALYFCASSVSTGHYGYTFGSGTRLTVV.

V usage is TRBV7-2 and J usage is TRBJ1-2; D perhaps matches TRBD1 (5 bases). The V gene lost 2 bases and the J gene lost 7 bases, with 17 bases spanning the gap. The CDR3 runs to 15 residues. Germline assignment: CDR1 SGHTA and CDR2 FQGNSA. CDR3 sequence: CASSLISRGNGGYTF. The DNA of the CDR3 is TGTGCCAGCAGCTTAATTTCCCGGGGGAATGGTGGCTACACCTTC. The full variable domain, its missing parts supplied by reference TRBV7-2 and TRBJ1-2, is GAGVSQSPSNKVTEKGKDVELRCDPISGHTALYWYRQSLGQGLEFLIYFQGNSAPDKSGLPSDRFSAERTGGSVSTLTIQRTQQEDSAVYLCASSLISRGNGGYTFGSGTRLTVV.

CDR3 sequence reads: CAAGFSYEQYF. Written as DNA, the CDR3 is TGTGCCGCCGGTTTCTCCTACGAGCAGTACTTC. The rearrangement joins TRBV30 to TRBJ2-4; no definite D call. The end of the DNA aligns better with TRBJ2-7, so the J call may be wrong. Germline V CDR1 and CDR2: GTSNPN, SVGIG (reference sequence). The CDR3 runs 11 residues.

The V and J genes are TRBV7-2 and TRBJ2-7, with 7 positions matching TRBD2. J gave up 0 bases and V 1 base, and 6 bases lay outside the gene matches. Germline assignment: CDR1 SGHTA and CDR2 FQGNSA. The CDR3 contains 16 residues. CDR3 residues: CASSLEGGALSYEQYF. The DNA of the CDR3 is TGTGCCAGCAGCTTAGAGGGAGGGGCCCTCTCCTACGAGCAGTACTTC.

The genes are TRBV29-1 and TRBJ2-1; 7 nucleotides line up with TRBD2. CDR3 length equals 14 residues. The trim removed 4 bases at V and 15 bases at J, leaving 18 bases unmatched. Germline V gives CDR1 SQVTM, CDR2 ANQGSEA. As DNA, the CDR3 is TGCAGCGTTGCGTCGGGAGGAACCTTAGAGATTTGGTTCTTC. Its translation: CSVASGGTLEIWFF.

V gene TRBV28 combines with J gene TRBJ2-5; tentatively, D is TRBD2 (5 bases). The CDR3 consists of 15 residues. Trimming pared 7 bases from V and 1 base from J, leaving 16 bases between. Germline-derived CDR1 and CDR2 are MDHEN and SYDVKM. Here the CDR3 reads CASNDPWEPQETQYF. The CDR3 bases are TGTGCCAGCAACGACCCGTGGGAGCCCCAAGAGACCCAGTACTTC.